Sequencing of this T cell receptor beta chain was carried out in a study of T-cell memory formation after mild COVID-19. The authors produced TCR alpha and TCR beta cDNA libraries with sample barcodes and UMIs by 5'RACE using constant-segment primers. TCRdb analysed the 5' RACE reads with MiXCR anew, one entry per CDR3 protein. The sample shows more than 80,000 distinct CDR3 sequences, about a sixth of them seen only once. Notes on this clonotype: Its antigen is unknown.

Broader study findings: Clones shrinking between day 15 and 85 showed a balanced CD4/CD8 split, and those that grew later tilted toward CD4+.

This TCR was recovered from an adult woman who had mild COVID-19 (a few samples of this study predate the infection). Cell type and time point are not known. The specimen sequenced was PBMCs or a T cell subset sorted from them (not recorded which).

CDR3 amino acids: CASSFPNSGEGTDTQYF. The CDR3 DNA reads as TGTGCCAGCAGCTTCCCCAACTCGGGAGAAGGCACAGATACGCAGTATTTT. The rearrangement joins TRBV7-6 to TRBJ2-3; tentatively, D is TRBD2 (6 bases). Deletions cut 3 bases from V and 1 base from J, with 17 bases between. In germline, CDR1 is SGHVS, CDR2 FNYEAQ. The CDR3 spans 17 residues.